What follows is one TCR beta chain and its context. Germline CDR1 and CDR2: LGHNA and YNFKEQ. The CDR3 is made up of 19 amino acids. With V trimmed by 5 bases and J by 3 bases, 22 bases remained unmatched. The table came from immunoSEQ multiplex PCR; TCRdb's copy has only in-frame clones and leaves some out. The table includes 60,000 or so clones, under 90% detected once. The sample originates from a study of OX40 agonist ivuxolimab in advanced cancers. Looking at the study overall: Patients were given ivuxolimab, an antibody that agonizes OX40 (CD134).

The gene calls are TRBV4-2 and TRBJ2-7; 7 positions match TRBD2. This receptor was taken from an adult with an advanced solid tumor such as melanoma, head and neck, liver or kidney cancer. Sequenced material: CD4+ or CD8+ T cells sorted from blood, taken in a trial of the OX40 agonist ivuxolimab. In nucleotides, the CDR3 is TGTGCCAGCAGCTTGGGGGGTCTAGCGGAAAGAGGGACCCTCTACGAGCAGTACTTC. Its protein product is CASSLGGLAERGTLYEQYF.